This T cell receptor beta chain was identified in a study of CD8 T cells in ankylosing spondylitis. V shed 7 bases and J 7 bases; nucleotides not matched to a gene: 12. Germline V gives CDR1 SEHNR, CDR2 FQNEAQ (reference sequence). The CDR3 loop spans 15 amino acids. The study, taken as a whole, reports: For ankylosing spondylitis blood, a TCR beta motif of roughly 8 highly homologous variants appeared characteristic. Both synovial fluid and blood in reactive arthritis had previously been reported to carry some motif variants. Researchers reportedly found disease-linked clones significantly enriched in matched ankylosing spondylitis synovial fluid.

A remark on this clonotype: No antigen is known for it.

TCRdb re-analysed the 5' RACE reads in MiXCR, keeping a single row per CDR3 protein. Of 150,000 to 250,000 distinct CDR3 sequences listed, around 13% are singletons. The sequenced sample was blood, either unsorted or a sorted T cell fraction (not recorded which). The receptor's source is a male donor with ankylosing spondylitis or in good health (not recorded which). V is TRBV7-9 and J is TRBJ2-1; 8 positions agree with TRBD1. The DNA for the CDR3 is TGTGCCAGCACCACTCAAACGACAGGGGTGAATGAGCAGTTCTTC. Amino acid sequence: CASTTQTTGVNEQFF.